What follows is one TCR beta chain and its context. The data were obtained in a study of blood T cell repertoires in COVID-19. Generated by immunoSEQ multiplex PCR, the TCRdb table keeps only in-frame clones and is missing some. The sample gives around 200,000 clones, 80% to 90% of which show up once; more than 3.5% is in the top ten. This CDR3 region has 15 residues. V was pared by 0 bases and J by 4 bases, with 10 bases between. The germline CDR1 and CDR2 sequences are LGHNA and YSLEER. Sequencing input: PBMCs or T cells enriched from blood (not recorded which). The chain employs TRBV4-3 and TRBJ2-1, with D uncertain. The TCR originated in a woman between 40 and 55 years old with acute COVID-19. For the CDR3, the DNA is TGCGCCAGCAGCCAAGATGAGAACGCATACAATGAGCAGTTCTTC. Protein product: CASSQDENAYNEQFF.